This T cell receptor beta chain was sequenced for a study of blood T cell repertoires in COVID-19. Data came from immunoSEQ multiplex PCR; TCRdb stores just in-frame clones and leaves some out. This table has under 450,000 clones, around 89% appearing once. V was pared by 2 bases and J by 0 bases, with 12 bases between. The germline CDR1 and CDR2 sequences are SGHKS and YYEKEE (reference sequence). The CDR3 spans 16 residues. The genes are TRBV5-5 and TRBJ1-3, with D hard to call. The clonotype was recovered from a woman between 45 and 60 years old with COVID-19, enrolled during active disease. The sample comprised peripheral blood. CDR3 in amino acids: CASSFGRGLSGNTIYF. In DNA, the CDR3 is TGTGCCAGCAGCTTTGGACGAGGGCTCTCTGGAAACACCATATATTTT.